This T cell receptor beta chain stems from a study of T cell clonotyping in hematopoietic cell transplantation. Study-level results: CD4 and CD8 repertoire contributions could not be separated without sorting. Graft donor and pretransplant recipient Inverse Simpson Index values predicted broader posttransplant TCR diversity.

This clone was observed once. The antigen is undetermined. Sequencing used immunoSEQ multiplex PCR; TCRdb keeps in-frame clones, though not all of them. The table includes 60,000 to 75,000 clones, over 90% detected once. CDR3 length equals 13 residues. The germline gives CDR1 SGHVS, CDR2 FNYEAQ. Trimming cost V 4 bases and J 1 base; bases outside gene matches: 0. Specimen: peripheral blood mononuclear cells. This sequence joins TRBV7-6 and TRBJ2-5; TRBD2 matches at 7 bases. This receptor was identified in a man between 50 and 59 years old in good health. Some clones in this sample may be carry-over from other donors' samples. The DNA of the CDR3 is TGTGCCAGCAGCTGGACTAGCCAAGAGACCCAGTACTTC. It codes for CASSWTSQETQYF.